The TCR beta chain described here comes from a study of CD8 T cells in Susac syndrome. Random hexamers were used to reverse transcribe an amount of about 0.5 to 1 ug RNA. Multiplex immunoSEQ PCR targeted 54 Vbeta and 13 Jbeta TCR beta segments. TCRdb used MiXCR to reprocess the immunoSEQ multiplex PCR reads, holding one entry per CDR3 protein. Here the sample spans more than 75,000 distinct CDR3 sequences, approximately 94% being singletons. The study sequenced TCR beta in blood CD8+ and CD4+ T cells. Bulk CD8+ and CD4+ cells came from magnetic negative isolation; CD8+ TEMRA by FACS. This clonotype was picked up one time. V lost 4 bases to trimming and J lost 6 bases, with 10 bases between them. The CDR3 is 13 residues long. CDR1 MNHEY and CDR2 SVGAGI come from the germline V gene.

The receptor was isolated from a human donor in good health. The sample taken for sequencing was CD8+ T cells from PBMCs. The rearrangement joins TRBV6-5 to TRBJ2-1, with unresolved D. In DNA form, the CDR3 reads TGTGCCAGCAGTTTAGGTGGGTTCAATGAGCAGTTCTTC. It is translated as CASSLGGFNEQFF.